This TCR beta chain is drawn from a study of radiation and T cells in renal cell carcinoma. Libraries were prepared by immunoSEQ multiplex PCR; TCRdb keeps only in-frame clonotypes and omits some of them. The sample lists about 130,000 clones; roughly four fifths were seen once. The CDR3 spans 15 residues. V shed 8 bases, J shed 2 bases, and the junction held 11 bases outside the gene matches. Germline V lookup: CDR1 MNHNY, CDR2 SVGAGI (reference sequence). Time point defined: blood 2 weeks post-SBRT. Regarding treatment: 15 Gy SBRT to primary tumor, nephrectomy 4 weeks later. This clone was recorded a few times.

The sequencing here drew on blood, taken from a patient whose treatment included radiotherapy and nephrectomy. The chain couples TRBV6-6 to TRBJ1-2, with 7 bases fitting TRBD1. This TCR came from a man between 50 and 59 years old with renal cell carcinoma. CDR3 nucleotides: TGTGCCAGCGTCAGAGCCGCCAGGGGGAACTATGGCTACACCTTC. This codes for CASVRAARGNYGYTF.